This T cell receptor (beta chain) was obtained from a study of blood T cell repertoires in COVID-19. About the study: Some COVID-19 samples were acute and others convalescent; all came from the United States, Italy and Spain. The cDNA or gDNA used as material had been derived from T cells, B-cell-depleted T cells, or PBMCs.

CDR3 length: 19 residues. Original data processing: Scientists estimated how many nucleated cells there were by amplifying reference gene primers. TCRdb's copy holds only in-frame clones and misses some; the assay was immunoSEQ multiplex PCR. That table supplies the V and J calls and clone size; D and trimming were determined from the DNA. The sample shows some 240,000 clones, 65% to 90% of them seen only once. Followed longitudinally, the Seattle patients had been enrolled during active infection. This receptor was identified in a woman aged 70-85 years with COVID-19, enrolled during active disease. The rearrangement links TRBV21-1 to TRBJ1-2; the table's D call, TRBD1, has no DNA check behind it. TRBV21-1 is annotated as a pseudogene. Sequenced sample: peripheral blood. The CDR3 reads CASLRRGSQGPQGQHGYTF. CDR3 bases: TGTGCCAGCCTACGAAGGGGGTCACAGGGGCCTCAGGGACAACATGGCTACACCTTC.